The source of this T cell receptor (beta chain) is a study of blood T cell repertoires in COVID-19. Produced via immunoSEQ multiplex PCR; TCRdb's table is partial and in-frame only. The sample holds 150,000 to 200,000 clones, 88% seen once. Donors were grouped by their self-reported clinical history. This clone has a count of ten or more. V was clipped by 2 bases and J by 2 bases, with 2 bases between them. Germline V gene sequence: CDR1 SGHVS, CDR2 FNYEAQ. CDR3 size: 12 residues. J is TRBJ2-3 and V is TRBV7-6; D uncertain. The source is a woman aged 18 to 35 who had recovered from COVID-19. Sequencing used PBMCs or T cells enriched from blood (not recorded which). The CDR3, as DNA: TGTGCCAGCAGCTTACTCACAGATACGCAGTATTTT. Protein product: CASSLLTDTQYF.